Detailed here is one T cell receptor beta chain. Its target antigen remains unknown. Base-call qualities are not available, and no considerably larger clone is one nucleotide away. This record belongs to a study of blood T cell repertoires in COVID-19 (dated by TCRdb to between 2020 and 2021). Regarding the study in general: Collaborator samples came from the United States, Italy and Spain and covered acute and convalescent phases of COVID-19. The sample metadata nearly always contained a de-identified subject ID, COVID-19 status, age in years and sex. Where available, HLA class I and class II types were taken from metadata supplied by the sample provider and were not determined by assay-based typing. The material from the prospective study consisted of cDNA or gDNA derived from T cells, B-cell-depleted T cells, or PBMCs. The repertoires were released in a freely available public database meant as a resource for research on the immune response to SARS-CoV-2. Samples were obtained from the ongoing ImmuneRACE study (first 160 participants) and from 950 to 1,500 subjects provided by 6 global collaborators. Deeply sampled blood TCRbeta repertoires from subjects exposed to, actively infected with, or recovered from COVID-19 were included in the dataset.

TCRbeta CDR3 regions were amplified from genomic DNA by means of the immunoSEQ Assay, a bias-controlled multiplex PCR. The original pipeline was this. Nucleated cell counts per sample were estimated from amplification of reference gene primers within the assay. To quantify the absolute abundance of each unique TCRbeta CDR3 rearrangement, sequence reads were collapsed and filtered. Productive Simpson clonality was computed per sample as the square root of Simpson's diversity index over productive rearrangements. The table was pulled from immuneACCESS by TCRdb, which kept in-frame rearrangements only. Such tables lose some clones; where checked, under half of the loss comes from unresolved V genes, and the rest has no known cause. The DNA gave D and trimming, while V, J and clone size come from that table. The sample table contains roughly 180,000 clones; only one count was recorded for approximately 81% of them. Of the sample, around 18% is held by the ten largest clones.

Via the germline V gene, CDR1 is MGHRA and CDR2 YSYEKL. The CDR3 spans 15 residues, from the cysteine through the phenylalanine. Just CDR3 DNA is preserved here, 45 bases in frame from base 1. Trimming takes 0 bases from V and 2 bases from J, and the germline ends sit 11 bases apart. General findings and caveats noted by the study authors: How much clinical and demographic metadata was included differed by source and by participant, and the metadata was provided uncurated.

Enrolling through a virtual design, the prospective study's participants ranged in age from roughly 18 to 100 years and lived across roughly 23 United States geographic areas. To assign participants to cohorts, the prospective study relied on clinical history that participants themselves reported in a screening survey and a study questionnaire. Recovered participants in ImmuneRACE Cohort 3 were defined by two consecutive negative NP/OP PCR tests, clearance by a healthcare professional, or resolution of symptoms. Mobile phlebotomists in the prospective study collected whole blood, serum and a nasopharyngeal or oropharyngeal swab from every participant. Additional blood draws and questionnaires over an approximately 2-month period could optionally be provided by prospective study participants. Before DNA extraction, prospective study blood samples were shipped either frozen or at room temperature.

The source of this sequence is a man between 60 and 75 years old who had recovered from COVID-19. The receptor chain draws on TRBV4-1 and TRBJ2-7; no D gene call is confident. Specimen: PBMCs or T cells enriched from blood (not recorded which). The sequenced DNA: TGCGCCAGCAGCCAAGATGGGCTGGATACCTACGAGCAGTACTTC. This gives the protein CASSQDGLDTYEQYF.